What follows are 31 T cell receptor beta chains derived from one specimen sequenced in a study of cytomegalovirus exposure and HLA in healthy donors. Primers for the PCR totalled 60 Vbeta and 13 Jbeta. Method: immunoSEQ multiplex PCR; TCRdb's copy keeps in-frame clones and lacks some. In total, the table holds 130,000 or so clones. Sequenced: PBMCs. These TCRs come from a woman aged 55-75 years in good health and CMV-seronegative.

This sequence joins TRBV2 and TRBJ2-7; maybe TRBD2 (7 bases). Trimming cost V 6 bases and J 9 bases, with 24 bases left between them. Germline V gives CDR1 SNHLY, CDR2 FYNNEI. The CDR3 totals 15 residues. This CDR3 is CASSVPIGGVFWQYF. The DNA of the CDR3 is TGTGCCAGCAGCGTACCCATAGGGGGGGTGTTTTGGCAGTACTTC.

The V call is TRBV5-1, the J call TRBJ1-3, with 7 bases that match TRBD1. CDR1 and CDR2 from the germline V gene are SGHRS and YFSETQ. J gave up 6 bases and V 3 bases, and 9 bases lay outside the gene matches. The CDR3 totals 15 residues. The CDR3 coding sequence is TGCGCCAGCAGCTCGACTGGGGACAGAGTAAACACCATATATTTT. Amino acids: CASSSTGDRVNTIYF.

The V and J genes are TRBV5-4 and TRBJ2-5, with a weak D call TRBD1 (5 bases). Germline V gene lookup returns CDR1 SGHNT and CDR2 YYREEE (reference sequence). The CDR3 has 16 residues. Trimming took off 1 base at V and 5 bases at J, with 18 bases between the two ends. CDR3 protein: CASSLKVVQGGETQYF. CDR3 nucleotides: TGTGCCAGCAGCTTGAAAGTTGTTCAGGGTGGGGAGACCCAGTACTTC. The variable domain in full, completed from reference TRBV5-4 and TRBJ2-5, reads ETGVTQSPTHLIKTRGQQVTLRCSSQSGHNTVSWYQQALGQGPQFIFQYYREEENGRGNFPPRFSGLQFPNYSSELNVNALELDDSALYLCASSLKVVQGGETQYFGPGTRLLVL.

This rearrangement joins TRBV5-1 to TRBJ2-7; TRBD2 matches 9 bases. In germline, CDR1 is SGHRS, CDR2 YFSETQ. The CDR3 contains 15 residues. V was clipped by 1 base and J by 0 bases; unmatched bases: 2. CDR3 residues: CASSLSSGSSYEQYF. DNA for the CDR3: TGCGCCAGCAGCTTGAGTAGCGGGAGCTCCTACGAGCAGTACTTC.

The genes are TRBV28 and TRBJ2-6, with D tentatively TRBD1 (5 bases). CDR1 MDHEN and CDR2 SYDVKM come from the germline V gene. The V end lost 5 bases, the J end lost 1 base, and 9 bases lay between the germline ends. The CDR3 extends over 15 amino acids. As DNA, the CDR3 is TGTGCCAGCAGTCGGCCAGGGTCTGGGGCCAACGTCCTGACTTTC. This codes for CASSRPGSGANVLTF.

This chain connects TRBV6-4 to TRBJ2-3; tentatively, D is TRBD1 (6 bases). Deletions cut 5 bases from V and 5 bases from J, with 11 bases between. This CDR3 spans 13 amino acids. Germline assignment: CDR1 MRHNA and CDR2 SNTAGT. The DNA of the CDR3 is TGTGCCAGCAGTTCTGGACAGTTAGATACGCAGTATTTT. Protein sequence: CASSSGQLDTQYF.

The chain carries TRBV7-9 and TRBJ1-6; tentative D call: TRBD1 (6 bases). This CDR3 is 14 amino acids long. Germline loops: CDR1 SEHNR, CDR2 FQNEAQ (reference sequence). Trimming removed 5 bases at V and 9 bases at J, with 14 bases between. DNA for the CDR3: TGTGCCAGCAGCCTGTCCAGGGGAACTTCACCCCTCCACTTT. It is translated as CASSLSRGTSPLHF.

This sequence joins TRBV11-2 and TRBJ1-6; D may be TRBD1 (6 bases). The CDR3 has 14 amino acids. Germline lookup yields CDR1 SGHAT and CDR2 FQNNGV. V was trimmed by 3 bases and J by 8 bases, leaving 11 bases between them. In nucleotides, the CDR3 is TGTGCCAGCAGCTTTTCAGGGGTGCATTCACCCCTCCACTTT. Translation gives CASSFSGVHSPLHF. Using reference TRBV11-2 and TRBJ1-6 for the parts outside the CDR3, the full variable domain is EAGVAQSPRYKIIEKRQSVAFWCNPISGHATLYWYQQILGQGPKLLIQFQNNGVVDDSQLPKDRFSAERLKGVDSTLKIQPAKLEDSAVYLCASSFSGVHSPLHFGNGTRLTVT.

The chain recombines TRBV14 with TRBJ2-7, with 8 positions matching TRBD1. Germline-derived CDR1 and CDR2 are SGHDN and FVKESK. The J segment lost 6 bases and the V segment lost 1 base, leaving 26 bases of the junction unmatched. The CDR3 runs 21 residues. CDR3 bases: TGTGCCAGCAGCCAAGCGGAAGGTGCCAGACCTAGAGACAGGGGATCGGGCGAGCAGTACTTC. This sequence encodes CASSQAEGARPRDRGSGEQYF. Complete variable domain (other parts from reference TRBV14 and TRBJ2-7): EAGVTQFPSHSVIEKGQTVTLRCDPISGHDNLYWYRRVMGKEIKFLLHFVKESKQDESGMPNNRFLAERTGGTYSTLKVQPAELEDSGVYFCASSQAEGARPRDRGSGEQYFGPGTRLTVT.

The chain recombines TRBV5-6 with TRBJ2-7; 7 bases fit TRBD1. In germline, CDR1 is SGHDT, CDR2 YYEEEE. V was pared by 3 bases and J by 3 bases, with 18 bases of the junction left unmatched. This CDR3 spans 18 amino acids. CDR3 region: CASSSLRKDRFLGYEQYF. CDR3 sequence (DNA): TGTGCCAGCAGCTCGCTCAGAAAGGACAGGTTTCTCGGCTACGAGCAGTACTTC.

The chain joins TRBV6-4 to TRBJ2-2, with 9 bases matching TRBD1. Losses at the gene ends were 7 bases for V and 2 bases for J; bases not matched to a gene: 2. The CDR3 is made up of 14 amino acids. The V gene's germline CDR1 is MRHNA and CDR2 SNTAGT. The DNA for the CDR3 is TGTGCCAGCAAACAGGGGGCAAACACCGGGGAGCTGTTTTTT. This translates into CASKQGANTGELFF.

The V call is TRBV5-1, the J call TRBJ2-2, with TRBD1 identical over 10 bases. CDR3 length equals 16 residues. The V segment lost 0 bases and the J segment 4 bases; nucleotides outside the gene matches: 3. From germline, CDR1 is SGHRS and CDR2 YFSETQ. The CDR3 spells CASSLAGTGVTGELFF. The CDR3 DNA reads TGCGCCAGCAGCTTGGCTGGGACAGGGGTCACCGGGGAGCTGTTTTTT.

The CDR3 DNA reads as TGTGCCAGCAGCTTGTGGCTAGCGGGGTACAATGAGCAGTTCTTC. Protein sequence: CASSLWLAGYNEQFF. The J gene is TRBJ2-1, the V gene TRBV5-4, with TRBD2 matching 9 bases. Germline CDR1 SGHNT, CDR2 YYREEE (reference sequence). V lost 1 base and J lost 4; bases outside the gene matches: 3. The CDR3 consists of 15 residues.

The V gene is TRBV18, the J gene TRBJ1-6; a possible D gene is TRBD1 (6 bases). Germline-derived CDR1 and CDR2 are KGHSH and LQKENI. V lost 2 bases and J lost 5, with 13 bases in between. CDR3 length: 16 amino acids. CDR3 region: CASSPRVTGNNSPLHF. The CDR3, as DNA: TGTGCCAGCTCACCAAGGGTAACAGGGAATAATTCACCCCTCCACTTT.

The V call is TRBV5-4, the J call TRBJ2-7; 8 positions match TRBD2. Per the germline V gene, CDR1 is SGHNT and CDR2 is YYREEE (reference sequence). The CDR3 length is 14 residues. V lost 8 bases and J lost 4; bases outside the gene matches: 11. The CDR3 reads CASGASGLTYEQYF. In DNA, the CDR3 is TGTGCCAGTGGGGCTAGCGGGTTGACTTACGAGCAGTACTTC.

The V gene is TRBV19, the J gene TRBJ2-2, with D hard to call. The length of the CDR3 is 15 residues. Trimming cost V 1 base and J 1 base, with 7 bases left between them. The V gene's germline CDR1 is LNHDA and CDR2 SQIVND (reference sequence). Written as DNA, the CDR3 is TGTGCCAGTAGTATAGGGCTCAGGAACACCGGGGAGCTGTTTTTT. Translated: CASSIGLRNTGELFF.

The chain links TRBV2 to TRBJ1-1; D call uncertain. Germline CDR1 reads SNHLY; CDR2 reads FYNNEI. CDR3 length: 14 amino acids. Trimming took off 6 bases at V and 1 base at J, with 12 bases between the two ends. The CDR3, as DNA: TGTGCCAGCAGCCTAAGGCGGGGGAACACTGAAGCTTTCTTT. It is translated as CASSLRRGNTEAFF.

The chain has TRBV30 and TRBJ1-5; 8 bases map to TRBD1. CDR3 length: 16 residues. Germline V gene lookup returns CDR1 GTSNPN and CDR2 SVGIG (reference sequence). After removal of 3 bases from V and 2 bases from J, the junction contained 9 bases not matched to a gene. The chain's CDR3 is CAWRARTGSGNQPQHF. The DNA of the CDR3 is TGTGCCTGGAGAGCCCGGACAGGGTCTGGCAATCAGCCCCAGCATTTT.

V and J are TRBV9 and TRBJ2-2; no clear D. The germline V and J ends were trimmed by 1 base and 4 bases, with 11 bases remaining between them. This CDR3 contains 15 residues. The germline CDR1 and CDR2 sequences are SGDLS and YYNGEE. CDR3 protein: CASSVSRLPTGELFF. The CDR3 DNA reads as TGTGCCAGCAGCGTAAGCAGGCTCCCCACCGGGGAGCTGTTTTTT.

The rearrangement links TRBV18 to TRBJ2-7, with 7 bases matching TRBD1. The CDR3 covers 15 residues. V shed 3 bases and J 7 bases; nucleotides not matched to a gene: 12. Per the germline V gene, CDR1 is KGHSH and CDR2 is LQKENI. The CDR3 sequence: CASSPIDNRGGEQYF. For the CDR3, the DNA is TGTGCCAGCTCACCGATCGATAACAGGGGCGGAGAGCAGTACTTC.

The V and J genes are TRBV4-1 and TRBJ2-1; 8 bases are a match to TRBD1. The ends lost 7 bases at V and 7 bases at J; junction bases unmatched: 12. Germline V gives CDR1 MGHRA, CDR2 YSYEKL. The CDR3 sequence is 15 residues long. CDR3 sequence reads: CASNRQGMVGNEQFF. The CDR3 DNA follows: TGCGCCAGCAACAGACAGGGGATGGTAGGAAATGAGCAGTTCTTC.

The V and J genes are TRBV6-5 and TRBJ2-3; TRBD2 is a possible D gene (6 bases). CDR3 size: 15 residues. The V gene's germline CDR1 is MNHEY and CDR2 SVGAGI. The V end lost 5 bases, the J end lost 2 bases, and 14 bases lay between the germline ends. The CDR3 region is CASSGPGGYTDTQYF. The CDR3, as DNA: TGTGCCAGCAGTGGGCCCGGAGGGTACACAGATACGCAGTATTTT.

The rearrangement uses TRBV28 and TRBJ2-2, with D maybe TRBD2 (6 bases). The CDR3 loop spans 14 amino acids. From germline, CDR1 is MDHEN and CDR2 SYDVKM. Trimming shortened V by 10 bases and J by 6 bases, and 18 bases separated the two germline ends. The DNA of the CDR3 is TGTGCCATCCAACACGGGAGTAATTCCGGGGAGCTGTTTTTT. It codes for CAIQHGSNSGELFF.

V gene TRBV6-5 combines with J gene TRBJ2-7; tentative D call: TRBD1 (6 bases). The CDR3 loop spans 15 amino acids. Germline V gene sequence: CDR1 MNHEY, CDR2 SVGAGI. The germline V and J ends were trimmed by 0 bases and 3 bases, with 12 bases remaining between them. CDR3 loop: CASSYSSGERYEQYF. The CDR3 coding sequence is TGTGCCAGCAGTTACTCGTCAGGGGAACGCTACGAGCAGTACTTC.

The chain couples TRBV28 to TRBJ1-3; 7 bases map to TRBD1. The CDR3 runs 15 residues. V lost 1 base and J lost 8; bases outside the gene matches: 8. CDR1 MDHEN and CDR2 SYDVKM come from the germline V gene. In DNA form, the CDR3 reads TGTGCCAGCAGTTTATTAGACAGGGTACTGGACACCATATATTTT. Translating it yields CASSLLDRVLDTIYF.

The rearrangement joins TRBV5-4 to TRBJ2-5; D is ambiguous. The CDR3 consists of 12 residues. V lost 3 bases and J 4 bases, leaving 7 bases between the germline ends. The germline V gene encodes CDR1 SGHNT and CDR2 YYREEE (reference sequence). The CDR3 DNA reads TGTGCCAGCAGCTCTAGGCGAGAGACCCAGTACTTC. This gives the protein CASSSRRETQYF.

The rearrangement uses TRBV27 and TRBJ1-2; D is perhaps TRBD1 (5 bases). The germline V and J ends were trimmed by 0 bases and 5 bases, with 13 bases remaining between them. The V gene's germline CDR1 is MNHEY and CDR2 SMNVEV (reference sequence). The length of the CDR3 is 15 residues. CDR3 sequence reads: CASSLSGAPGYGYTF. The CDR3 DNA is TGTGCCAGCAGTTTATCTGGGGCTCCTGGATATGGCTACACCTTC.

Regarding this clone: The junction departs from germline at one end; a sequencing error may be responsible. This chain links TRBV6-1 with TRBJ2-1; the D is unclear. The CDR3 loop spans 13 amino acids. CDR1 is MNHNS and CDR2 is SASEGT in the germline V gene. The CDR3 region has the DNA TGTACCAGCAGTGAACCCAGGAAGGATGAGCAGTTCTTC. It is translated as CTSSEPRKDEQFF.

This chain connects TRBV6-5 to TRBJ2-7, with a possible D match to TRBD1 (5 bases). The CDR3 is 15 amino acids. Between the trimmed V and J ends, which lost 2 bases and 0 bases, there was a span of 11 bases. Germline V gene lookup returns CDR1 MNHEY and CDR2 SVGAGI. The DNA for the CDR3 is TGTGCCAGCAGTTACAGCAGGGTGGGCTCCTACGAGCAGTACTTC. Protein product: CASSYSRVGSYEQYF.

The rearrangement uses TRBV4-1 and TRBJ2-1, with TRBD2 matching over 8 bases. Germline V gives CDR1 MGHRA, CDR2 YSYEKL. Trimming cost V 1 base and J 3 bases; bases outside gene matches: 5. The CDR3 is 16 amino acids. The CDR3 protein is CASSQVGRGGYNEQFF. CDR3 DNA sequence: TGCGCCAGCAGCCAAGTCGGCCGGGGGGGCTACAATGAGCAGTTCTTC.

J is TRBJ1-1 and V is TRBV5-4; possibly TRBD1 for D (6 bases). The V gene lost 2 bases and the J gene lost 7 bases, with 12 bases spanning the gap. The germline V gene has CDR1 SGHNT and CDR2 YYREEE (reference sequence). This CDR3 region has 13 residues. The CDR3 DNA sequence: TGTGCCAGCAGCTTTGGACAGAGCTATGAAGCTTTCTTT. Residues: CASSFGQSYEAFF.